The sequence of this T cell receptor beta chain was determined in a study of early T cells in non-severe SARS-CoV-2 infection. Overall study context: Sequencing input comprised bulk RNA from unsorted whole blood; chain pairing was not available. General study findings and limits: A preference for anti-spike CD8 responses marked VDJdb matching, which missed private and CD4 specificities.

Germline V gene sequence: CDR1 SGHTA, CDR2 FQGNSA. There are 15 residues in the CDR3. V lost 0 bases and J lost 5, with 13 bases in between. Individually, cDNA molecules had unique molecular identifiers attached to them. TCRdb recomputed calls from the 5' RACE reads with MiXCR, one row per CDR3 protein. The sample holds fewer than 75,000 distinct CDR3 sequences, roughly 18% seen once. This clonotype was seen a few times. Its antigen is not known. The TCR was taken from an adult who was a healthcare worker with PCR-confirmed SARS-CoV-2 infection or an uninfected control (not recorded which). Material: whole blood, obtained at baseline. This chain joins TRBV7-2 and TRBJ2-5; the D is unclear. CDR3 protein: CASSLAGTQLETQYF. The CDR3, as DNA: TGTGCCAGCAGCTTAGCAGGAACCCAGCTTGAGACCCAGTACTTC. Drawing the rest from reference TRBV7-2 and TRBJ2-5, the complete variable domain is GAGVSQSPSNKVTEKGKDVELRCDPISGHTALYWYRQSLGQGLEFLIYFQGNSAPDKSGLPSDRFSAERTGGSVSTLTIQRTQQEDSAVYLCASSLAGTQLETQYFGPGTRLLVL.